These 32 T cell receptor beta chains were all obtained from the same sample, sequenced in a study of cytomegalovirus exposure and HLA in healthy donors. 60 Vbeta and 13 Jbeta primers were used in PCR. Data came from immunoSEQ multiplex PCR; TCRdb stores just in-frame clones and leaves some out. The sample records more than 150,000 clones, about three quarters being singletons. The specimen sequenced was PBMCs. These receptors came from a woman aged 45-65 years in good health and CMV-seropositive.

The rearrangement joins TRBV5-5 to TRBJ1-2; D is unresolved. V was pared by 3 bases and J by 4 bases, with 16 bases between. Germline lookup yields CDR1 SGHKS and CDR2 YYEKEE (reference sequence). The CDR3 has 15 residues. The CDR3 DNA follows: TGTGCCAGCAGCTCAACTGACGGACTTACCTATGGCTACACCTTC. It specifies CASSSTDGLTYGYTF.

The chain combines TRBV7-2 with TRBJ2-7; 11 bases align to TRBD2. Germline CDR1 is SGHTA and CDR2 is FQGNSA. V dropped 2 bases and J dropped 4; count of bases not matched to a gene: 7. The CDR3 spans 16 residues. For the CDR3, the DNA is TGTGCCAGCAGCTTATCGGGTTCTAGCGGGGGGTACGAGCAGTACTTC. Its translation is CASSLSGSSGGYEQYF.

The chain carries TRBV4-1 and TRBJ1-2; 10 positions agree with TRBD1. J gave up 9 bases and V 2 bases, and 9 bases lay outside the gene matches. This CDR3 is built from 15 residues. Germline V gene data show CDR1 as MGHRA and CDR2 as YSYEKL. The CDR3 DNA sequence: TGCGCCAGCAGCCAAATCACCGGGACAGGGGCCAGCTACACCTTC. Translation gives CASSQITGTGASYTF.

The chain employs TRBV4-3 and TRBJ2-5; D not certain. This CDR3 contains 14 residues. V shed 0 bases and J shed 5 bases, with 10 bases lying between them. Germline CDR1 is LGHNA and CDR2 is YSLEER. This CDR3 reads CASSQDEYTETQYF. The CDR3 nucleotides are TGCGCCAGCAGCCAAGATGAGTATACGGAGACCCAGTACTTC.

The rearrangement joins TRBV10-3 to TRBJ2-3, with D possibly being TRBD1 (7 bases). Germline assignment: CDR1 ENHRY and CDR2 SYGVKD. This CDR3 has 13 amino acids. Trimming removed 8 bases at V and 0 bases at J, with 9 bases between. This CDR3 reads CAISGGSTDTQYF. As DNA, the CDR3 is TGTGCCATCTCAGGGGGGAGCACAGATACGCAGTATTTT.

The V and J genes are TRBV6-1 and TRBJ2-2; 12 positions match TRBD2. CDR3 length: 14 amino acids. The V gene's germline CDR1 is MNHNS and CDR2 SASEGT. V was pared by 8 bases and J by 6 bases, with 4 bases of the junction left unmatched. In nucleotides, the CDR3 is TGTGCCAGCTTACTAGCGGGGGGCCCCGGGGAGCTGTTTTTT. It is translated as CASLLAGGPGELFF.

The chain has TRBV13 and TRBJ1-2; 7 nucleotides agree with TRBD1. This CDR3 is 14 amino acids long. From germline, CDR1 is PRHDT and CDR2 FYEKMQ (reference sequence). Trimming removed 0 bases from V and 5 bases from J; junction bases left unmatched: 3. The CDR3 protein is CASSLGTGIYGYTF. The CDR3, as DNA: TGTGCCAGCAGCTTAGGGACAGGGATTTATGGCTACACCTTC.

The chain is built from TRBV5-8 and TRBJ2-7; D is undetermined. The V and J ends lost 0 bases and 4 bases respectively, with 17 bases between them. CDR1 is SGHTS and CDR2 is YDEGEE in the germline V gene. The CDR3 has 16 residues. Here the CDR3 reads CASSLGLHYSMYEQYF. CDR3 nucleotide sequence: TGTGCCAGCAGCTTGGGGTTACATTATTCCATGTACGAGCAGTACTTC. The variable domain in full, completed from reference TRBV5-8 and TRBJ2-7, reads EAGVTQSPTHLIKTRGQQATLRCSPISGHTSVYWYQQALGLGLQFLLWYDEGEERNRGNFPPRFSGRQFPNYSSELNVNALELEDSALYLCASSLGLHYSMYEQYFGPGTRLTVT.

The table lists this clone with a count of one. The rearrangement joins TRBV9 to TRBJ1-1, with a possible D match to TRBD1 (6 bases). CDR3 length: 15 amino acids. V lost 0 bases and J lost 3, with 12 bases in between. Germline CDR1 reads SGDLS; CDR2 reads YYNGEE. The CDR3, as DNA: TGTGCCAGCAGCGTAGAGCCAGGGGCGGACACTGAAGCTTTCTTT. Its protein is CASSVEPGADTEAFF.

The V gene is TRBV2, the J gene TRBJ1-5; maybe TRBD1 (5 bases). The CDR3 contains 14 residues. CDR1 and CDR2 from the germline V gene are SNHLY and FYNNEI. The ends were cut back, 3 bases at V and 5 bases at J, with 11 bases in the middle. In nucleotides, the CDR3 is TGTGCCAGCAGTGAGCAGGAGGGGTATCAGCCCCAGCATTTT. This codes for CASSEQEGYQPQHF.

V and J are TRBV14 and TRBJ2-1, with 9 bases identical to TRBD2. The junction had 7 bases not matched to a gene; V was cut back by 4 bases and J by 3 bases. This CDR3 region has 16 residues. In germline, CDR1 is SGHDN, CDR2 FVKESK. CDR3 amino acids: CASSLISGSYYNEQFF. CDR3 nucleotides: TGTGCCAGCAGCCTCATTAGCGGGAGTTACTACAATGAGCAGTTCTTC.

This clone occurred once. CDR3 sequence (DNA): TGCGCCAGCAGCTTGGTCAATGCGGGACAGGGTGAAGCTTTCTTT. Translating gives CASSLVNAGQGEAFF. The J gene is TRBJ1-1, the V gene TRBV5-1, with 9 bases aligning to TRBD1. Germline-derived CDR1 and CDR2 are SGHRS and YFSETQ. The CDR3 runs 15 residues. V was pared by 0 bases and J by 7 bases, with 7 bases of the junction left unmatched. Looking up the rest from reference TRBV5-1 and TRBJ1-1 gives the full variable domain: KAGVTQTPRYLIKTRGQQVTLSCSPISGHRSVSWYQQTPGQGLQFLFEYFSETQRNKGNFPGRFSGRQFSNSRSEMNVSTLELGDSALYLCASSLVNAGQGEAFFGQGTRLTVV.

The chain uses TRBV5-4 and TRBJ2-7; 10 positions agree with TRBD1. The V and J ends lost 2 bases and 7 bases, in that order; junction bases with no gene match: 6. The CDR3 extends over 14 amino acids. Germline lookup yields CDR1 SGHNT and CDR2 YYREEE (reference sequence). The CDR3 loop reads CASSFDRGRGEQYF. In nucleotides, the CDR3 is TGTGCCAGCAGCTTTGACAGGGGGCGCGGAGAGCAGTACTTC.

This chain uses TRBV5-8 with TRBJ2-6; the match to TRBD1 covers 7 bases. Germline trimming cut 3 bases from V and 0 bases from J; bases unmatched to any gene: 9. The CDR3 consists of 18 residues. CDR1 is SGHTS and CDR2 is YDEGEE in the germline V gene. The DNA of the CDR3 is TGTGCCAGCAGCTGGGACAGACGGATTTTCTCTGGGGCCAACGTCCTGACTTTC. It is translated as CASSWDRRIFSGANVLTF.

J is TRBJ2-2 and V is TRBV7-3; D perhaps matches TRBD1 (5 bases). Germline lookup yields CDR1 SGHTA and CDR2 FQGTGA. CDR3 length: 14 amino acids. V lost 2 bases, J lost 4 bases, and 8 bases lay in between. The CDR3 DNA is TGTGCCAGCAGCTTACAAGGGGCCACCGGGGAGCTGTTTTTT. This codes for CASSLQGATGELFF. Full variable domain (missing parts from reference TRBV7-3 and TRBJ2-2): GAGVSQTPSNKVTEKGKYVELRCDPISGHTALYWYRQSLGQGPEFLIYFQGTGAADDSGLPNDRFFAVRPEGSVSTLKIQRTERGDSAVYLCASSLQGATGELFFGEGSRLTVL.

V and J are TRBV11-2 and TRBJ2-3; 11 bases are a match to TRBD2. The CDR3 is made up of 14 amino acids. V was pared by 6 bases and J by 5 bases, with 4 bases of the junction left unmatched. Germline-derived CDR1 and CDR2 are SGHAT and FQNNGV. The CDR3 DNA sequence: TGTGCCAGCAGACTAGCGGGAGTGCAAGATACGCAGTATTTT. The encoded protein is CASRLAGVQDTQYF.

This clone was detected once. The J gene is TRBJ1-4, the V gene TRBV6-5; 8 nucleotides agree with TRBD1. CDR3 length: 14 amino acids. From germline, CDR1 is MNHEY and CDR2 SVGAGI. V dropped 5 bases and J dropped 11; count of bases not matched to a gene: 10. The CDR3 region is CASSPGQVRGKLFF. CDR3 DNA: TGTGCCAGCAGTCCGGGACAGGTTCGGGGGAAACTGTTTTTT.

V usage is TRBV5-4 and J usage is TRBJ2-7; 8 bases are shared with TRBD2. Trimming removed 3 bases from V and 2 bases from J; junction bases left unmatched: 7. The CDR3 runs 15 residues. Germline assignment: CDR1 SGHNT and CDR2 YYREEE (reference sequence). The CDR3 region is CASSSPGRATYEQYF. The CDR3 DNA follows: TGTGCCAGCAGCTCCCCCGGGAGGGCAACCTACGAGCAGTACTTC.

The chain recombines TRBV11-2 with TRBJ2-7, with TRBD1 as a possible D gene (6 bases). Germline V gives CDR1 SGHAT, CDR2 FQNNGV. CDR3 length equals 15 residues. With 5 bases removed from V and 1 base from J, the gap between germline ends came to 15 bases. CDR3 DNA sequence: TGTGCCAGCAGCCCCCTCCGTACAGGGTCCTACGAGCAGTACTTC. Its protein is CASSPLRTGSYEQYF.

The CDR3 here is CASSLVLAGVVYEQFF. The CDR3 nucleotides read TGCGCCAGCAGCTTGGTGCTAGCGGGAGTAGTTTATGAGCAGTTCTTC. The chain is built from TRBV5-1 and TRBJ2-1, with TRBD2 identical over 10 bases. CDR3 size: 16 residues. Looked up from germline, CDR1 is SGHRS and CDR2 is YFSETQ. V gave up 0 bases and J gave up 8 bases; unmatched junction bases: 8.

The chain combines TRBV7-9 with TRBJ1-3; 8 nucleotides line up with TRBD1. Germline loops: CDR1 SEHNR, CDR2 FQNEAQ (reference sequence). With 5 bases clipped from V and 0 bases from J, the junction kept 3 bases outside the gene matches. The CDR3 extends over 15 amino acids. CDR3 loop: CASSRQGFSGNTIYF. The CDR3 DNA reads TGTGCCAGCAGCCGACAGGGGTTCTCTGGAAACACCATATATTTT.

The CDR3: CASSPYPITGNTEAFF. CDR3 nucleotide sequence: TGTGCCAGCAGTCCTTACCCCATTACAGGGAACACTGAAGCTTTCTTT. V is TRBV28 and J is TRBJ1-1; weak D call: TRBD1 (5 bases). Trimming removed 5 bases at V and 1 base at J, with 17 bases between. The CDR3 consists of 16 residues. Germline V gene lookup returns CDR1 MDHEN and CDR2 SYDVKM.

V and J are TRBV5-4 and TRBJ2-5; TRBD1 agrees at 7 bases. The length of the CDR3 is 15 residues. Germline V CDR1 and CDR2: SGHNT, YYREEE (reference sequence). After removal of 0 bases from V and 4 bases from J, the junction contained 6 bases not matched to a gene. The CDR3 region is CASSLEDRVGETQYF. The CDR3 DNA sequence: TGTGCCAGCAGCTTGGAAGACAGGGTTGGAGAGACCCAGTACTTC.

The rearrangement links TRBV9 to TRBJ2-7; 7 bases are shared with TRBD1. The ends lost 3 bases at V and 6 bases at J; junction bases unmatched: 9. From germline, CDR1 is SGDLS and CDR2 YYNGEE. CDR3 length: 14 amino acids. CDR3 in amino acids: CASSADRSWGEQYF. The CDR3 nucleotides are TGTGCCAGCAGCGCGGACAGGTCTTGGGGCGAGCAGTACTTC.

This clone was seen a handful of times. The V and J genes are TRBV19 and TRBJ2-1, with 8 bases identical to TRBD2. The germline gives CDR1 LNHDA, CDR2 SQIVND (reference sequence). The CDR3 is 15 residues long. J gave up 9 bases and V 5 bases, and 12 bases lay outside the gene matches. The CDR3 sequence is CASSLSGGVNLEQFF. CDR3 nucleotide sequence: TGTGCCAGTAGTCTCAGCGGGGGTGTTAATCTTGAGCAGTTCTTC. The full variable domain, completed using reference TRBV19 and TRBJ2-1, is DGGITQSPKYLFRKEGQNVTLSCEQNLNHDAMYWYRQDPGQGLRLIYYSQIVNDFQKGDIAEGYSVSREKKESFPLTVTSAQKNPTAFYLCASSLSGGVNLEQFFGPGTRLTVL.

This clone was seen only a few times. This chain connects TRBV4-1 to TRBJ2-1, with 8 bases fitting TRBD1. V lost 4 bases, J lost 8 bases, and 4 bases stayed unmatched. The germline V gene has CDR1 MGHRA and CDR2 YSYEKL. CDR3 length equals 13 residues. DNA for the CDR3: TGCGCCAGCAGCCCCGGACAGGGCGATGAGCAGTTCTTC. Encoded protein: CASSPGQGDEQFF.

The genes are TRBV7-2 and TRBJ2-1, with 9 nucleotides matching TRBD2. The ends lost 5 bases at V and 6 bases at J; junction bases unmatched: 8. The CDR3 spans 15 residues. Germline V lookup: CDR1 SGHTA, CDR2 FQGNSA. The CDR3: CASSPYPRGGNEQFF. The CDR3 nucleotides read TGTGCCAGCAGCCCCTATCCGCGGGGGGGCAATGAGCAGTTCTTC.

The chain is built from TRBV10-3 and TRBJ1-4; 11 bases agree with TRBD1. CDR3 length: 17 amino acids. With V trimmed by 5 bases and J by 0 bases, 5 bases remained unmatched. Germline assignment: CDR1 ENHRY and CDR2 SYGVKD. The CDR3 bases are TGTGCCATCAGTTCGGACAGGGGGCCTGCAACTAATGAAAAACTGTTTTTT. Amino acid sequence: CAISSDRGPATNEKLFF.

This chain links TRBV5-1 with TRBJ2-3, with 8 bases aligning to TRBD2. The V segment lost 0 bases and the J segment 1 base; nucleotides outside the gene matches: 7. The CDR3 is 17 residues long. From germline, CDR1 is SGHRS and CDR2 YFSETQ. Here the CDR3 DNA reads TGCGCCAGCAGCTTGGCTGGTCGGCGGGAGGGCACAGATACGCAGTATTTT. This gives the protein CASSLAGRREGTDTQYF.

V gene TRBV6-5 combines with J gene TRBJ1-4; 7 bases are a match to TRBD1. Germline loops: CDR1 MNHEY, CDR2 SVGAGI. V shed 5 bases, J shed 7 bases, and the junction held 7 bases outside the gene matches. The length of the CDR3 is 14 residues. The CDR3 sequence: CASSEPPGGEKLFF. The CDR3 bases are TGTGCCAGCAGTGAACCGCCAGGGGGTGAAAAACTGTTTTTT.

The V call is TRBV9, the J call TRBJ2-2, with D possibly matching TRBD1 (5 bases). The CDR3 runs to 15 residues. V was clipped by 3 bases and J by 3 bases, with 12 bases between them. CDR1 and CDR2 from the germline V gene are SGDLS and YYNGEE. CDR3 region: CASSAGHTYTGELFF. The DNA for the CDR3 is TGTGCCAGCAGCGCAGGGCACACATACACCGGGGAGCTGTTTTTT.

This clone appeared a few times. This rearrangement joins TRBV6-5 to TRBJ1-2; TRBD1 matches 7 bases. Germline V gives CDR1 MNHEY, CDR2 SVGAGI. This CDR3 is built from 15 residues. V was clipped by 7 bases and J by 0 bases; unmatched bases: 8. The CDR3 spells CASIEGAGANYGYTF. In nucleotides, the CDR3 is TGTGCCAGCATCGAGGGGGCAGGGGCTAACTATGGCTACACCTTC.